The rows below give T cell receptor beta chains drawn from one sample of a study of early T cells in non-severe SARS-CoV-2 infection. MiXCR, applied by TCRdb to the 5' RACE reads, yields one record per CDR3 protein. The data hold approximately 30,000 distinct CDR3 sequences, with about 4.9% observed a single time. Input material: whole blood. These receptors were obtained from an adult who was a healthcare worker with PCR-confirmed SARS-CoV-2 infection or an uninfected control (not recorded which). Both conserved end residues are part of each CDR3. Fields, in order: V gene, J gene, CDR3 protein.

V gene: TRBV7-9; J gene: TRBJ2-5; CDR3 protein: CASSLGTSGGLGETQYF
V gene: TRBV27; J gene: TRBJ2-3; CDR3 protein: CASSLTPRGANTDTQYF
V gene: TRBV7-3; J gene: TRBJ2-3; CDR3 protein: CASSLTIGGSRTDTQYF
V gene: TRBV3-1; J gene: TRBJ2-7; CDR3 protein: CASRFEGSYEQYF
V gene: TRBV6-2/TRBV6-3; J gene: TRBJ2-7; CDR3 protein: CASSSPGLPPYEQYF
V gene: TRBV18; J gene: TRBJ1-3; CDR3 protein: CASSPQSSGTDYSGNTIYF
V gene: TRBV5-1; J gene: TRBJ1-4; CDR3 protein: CASSLQGRNEKLFF
V gene: TRBV20-1; J gene: TRBJ2-7; CDR3 protein: CSALQSTYEQYF
V gene: TRBV10-3; J gene: TRBJ2-3; CDR3 protein: CAISEGQGRSTDTQYF
V gene: TRBV19; J gene: TRBJ2-1; CDR3 protein: CASGLSGEQFF
V gene: TRBV12-3/TRBV12-4; J gene: TRBJ2-2; CDR3 protein: CASSFQGATGELFF
V gene: TRBV12-3/TRBV12-4; J gene: TRBJ2-2; CDR3 protein: CASSPRGLTGELFF
V gene: TRBV19; J gene: TRBJ1-2; CDR3 protein: CASSADRGQIYGYTF
V gene: TRBV25-1; J gene: TRBJ2-1; CDR3 protein: CASTPGDRGYNEQFF
V gene: TRBV13; J gene: TRBJ1-4; CDR3 protein: CASSLGQKEKLFF
V gene: TRBV4-2; J gene: TRBJ2-1; CDR3 protein: CASSTSGGPPGEQFF
V gene: TRBV12-3/TRBV12-4; J gene: TRBJ2-7; CDR3 protein: CASSVRDSLGEQYF
V gene: TRBV6-2/TRBV6-3; J gene: TRBJ2-7; CDR3 protein: CASSYLAGGHYEQYF
V gene: TRBV7-9; J gene: TRBJ2-1; CDR3 protein: CASSLRARADEQFF
V gene: TRBV7-9; J gene: TRBJ2-4; CDR3 protein: CASSRGGLAKNIQYF
V gene: TRBV6-1; J gene: TRBJ2-6; CDR3 protein: CASSAQGGRGANVLTF
V gene: TRBV10-3; J gene: TRBJ2-7; CDR3 protein: CAISEKERGRGYEQYF
V gene: TRBV10-3; J gene: TRBJ1-3; CDR3 protein: CASLGSGNTIYF
V gene: TRBV5-8; J gene: TRBJ2-1; CDR3 protein: CASSLGQNPSYNEQFF
V gene: TRBV12-3/TRBV12-4; J gene: TRBJ1-5; CDR3 protein: CASSQGGQGHQPQHF
V gene: TRBV3-1; J gene: TRBJ2-4; CDR3 protein: CASSQGLAGVKRDIQYF
V gene: TRBV6-1; J gene: TRBJ1-3; CDR3 protein: CASTPGGGYGNTIYF
V gene: TRBV7-2; J gene: TRBJ1-5; CDR3 protein: CASSLAGGVNQPQHF
V gene: TRBV20-1; J gene: TRBJ1-1; CDR3 protein: CSGKEGVYTEAFF
V gene: TRBV12-3/TRBV12-4; J gene: TRBJ2-4; CDR3 protein: CASRRTSGGKNIQYF
V gene: TRBV7-2; J gene: TRBJ2-3; CDR3 protein: CASSLATSGGTDTQYF
V gene: TRBV5-5; J gene: TRBJ1-5; CDR3 protein: CASSLWTVRGQPQHF
V gene: TRBV20-1; J gene: TRBJ1-5; CDR3 protein: CSASGPNSNQPQHF
V gene: TRBV2; J gene: TRBJ1-5; CDR3 protein: CASSEPYTGDQPQHF
V gene: TRBV4-1; J gene: TRBJ2-3; CDR3 protein: CASSRDREYTDTQYF
V gene: TRBV7-2; J gene: TRBJ1-2; CDR3 protein: CASSLVPTRTNYGYTF
V gene: TRBV7-2; J gene: TRBJ1-6; CDR3 protein: CASSLAAGYNNSPLHF
V gene: TRBV19; J gene: TRBJ1-5; CDR3 protein: CASSMVRGQPQHF
V gene: TRBV7-2; J gene: TRBJ2-7; CDR3 protein: CASSSGPYEQYF
V gene: TRBV4-2; J gene: TRBJ1-1; CDR3 protein: CASSLSQGANTEAFF
V gene: TRBV11-2; J gene: TRBJ2-2; CDR3 protein: CASSFLGGYDTGELFF
V gene: TRBV14; J gene: TRBJ2-7; CDR3 protein: CASSTNRGSYEQYF
V gene: TRBV28; J gene: TRBJ1-4; CDR3 protein: CASSPQGTSEKLFF
V gene: TRBV7-8; J gene: TRBJ2-3; CDR3 protein: CASSFLRVPRADTQYF
V gene: TRBV20-1; J gene: TRBJ2-3; CDR3 protein: CSASPLGLKGTDTQYF
V gene: TRBV28; J gene: TRBJ2-7; CDR3 protein: CASSLSGGLASEQYF